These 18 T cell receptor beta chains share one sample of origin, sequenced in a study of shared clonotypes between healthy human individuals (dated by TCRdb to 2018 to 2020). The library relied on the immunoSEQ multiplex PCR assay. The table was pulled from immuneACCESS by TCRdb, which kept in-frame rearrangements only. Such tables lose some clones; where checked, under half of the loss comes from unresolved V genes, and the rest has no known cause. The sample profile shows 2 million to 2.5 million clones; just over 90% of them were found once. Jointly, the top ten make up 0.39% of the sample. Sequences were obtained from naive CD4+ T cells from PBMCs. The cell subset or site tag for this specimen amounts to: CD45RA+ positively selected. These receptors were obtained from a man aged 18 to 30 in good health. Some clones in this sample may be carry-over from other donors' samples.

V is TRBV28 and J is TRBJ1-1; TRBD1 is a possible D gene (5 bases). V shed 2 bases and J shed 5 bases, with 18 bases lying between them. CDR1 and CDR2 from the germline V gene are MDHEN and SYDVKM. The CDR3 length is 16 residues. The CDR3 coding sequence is TGTGCCAGCAGTTTAGATGGAACGGGGCGCGCGACTGAAGCTTTCTTT. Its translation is CASSLDGTGRATEAFF.

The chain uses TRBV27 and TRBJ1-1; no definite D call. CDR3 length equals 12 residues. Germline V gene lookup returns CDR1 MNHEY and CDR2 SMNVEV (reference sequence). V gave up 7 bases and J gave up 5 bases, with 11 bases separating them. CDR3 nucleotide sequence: TGTGCCAGCAAGCCTCTTGAGACTGAAGCTTTCTTT. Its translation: CASKPLETEAFF.

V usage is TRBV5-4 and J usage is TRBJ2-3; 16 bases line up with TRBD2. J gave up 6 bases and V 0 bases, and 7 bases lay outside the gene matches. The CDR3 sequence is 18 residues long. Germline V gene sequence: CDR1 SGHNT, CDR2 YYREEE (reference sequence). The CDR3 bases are TGTGCCAGCAGCTTGGGGGGACTAGCGGGAGGGCCAAGGGATACGCAGTATTTT. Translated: CASSLGGLAGGPRDTQYF.

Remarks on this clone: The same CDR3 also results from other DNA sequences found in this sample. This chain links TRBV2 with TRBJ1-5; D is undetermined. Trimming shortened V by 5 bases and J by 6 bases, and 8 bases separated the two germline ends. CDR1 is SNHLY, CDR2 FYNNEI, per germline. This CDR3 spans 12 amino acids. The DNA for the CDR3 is TGTGCCAGCAGTCCTGGGGTTCAGCCCCAGCATTTT. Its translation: CASSPGVQPQHF.

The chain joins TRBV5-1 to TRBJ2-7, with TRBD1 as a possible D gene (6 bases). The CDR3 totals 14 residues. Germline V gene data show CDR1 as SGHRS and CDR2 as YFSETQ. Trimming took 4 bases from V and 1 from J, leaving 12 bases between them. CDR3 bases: TGCGCCAGCAGCGCTTTACAGGGATCCTACGAGCAGTACTTC. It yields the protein CASSALQGSYEQYF.

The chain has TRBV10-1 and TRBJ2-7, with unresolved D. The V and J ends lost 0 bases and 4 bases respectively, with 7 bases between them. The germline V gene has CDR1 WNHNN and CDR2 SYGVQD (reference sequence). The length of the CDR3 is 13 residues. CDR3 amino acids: CASSESSRYEQYF. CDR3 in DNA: TGCGCCAGCAGTGAGTCGTCAAGGTACGAGCAGTACTTC.

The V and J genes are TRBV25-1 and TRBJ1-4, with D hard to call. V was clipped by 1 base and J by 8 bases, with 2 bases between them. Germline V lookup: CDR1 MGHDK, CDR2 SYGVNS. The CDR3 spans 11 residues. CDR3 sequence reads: CASSELEKLFF. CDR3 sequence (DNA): TGTGCCAGCAGTGAATTAGAAAAACTGTTTTTT.

The DNA of the CDR3 is TGTGCCAGCAGCGTAGGGCGGGGAGGGTATGAGCAGTTCTTC. Its translation: CASSVGRGGYEQFF. J is TRBJ2-1 and V is TRBV9; 7 bases are a match to TRBD2. The V and J ends lost 0 bases and 8 bases, in that order; junction bases with no gene match: 5. Looked up from germline, CDR1 is SGDLS and CDR2 is YYNGEE. This CDR3 contains 14 residues.

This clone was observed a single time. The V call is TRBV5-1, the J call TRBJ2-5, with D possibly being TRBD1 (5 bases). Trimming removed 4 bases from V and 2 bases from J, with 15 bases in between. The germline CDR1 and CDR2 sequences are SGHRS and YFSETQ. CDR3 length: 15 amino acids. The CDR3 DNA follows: TGCGCCAGCAGCGTCCGGGCCAGGGAACAAGAGACCCAGTACTTC. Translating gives CASSVRAREQETQYF.

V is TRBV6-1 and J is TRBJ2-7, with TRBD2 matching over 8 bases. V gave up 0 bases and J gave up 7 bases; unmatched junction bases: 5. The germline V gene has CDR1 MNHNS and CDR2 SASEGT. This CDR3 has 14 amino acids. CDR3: CASSEAGGRWEQYF. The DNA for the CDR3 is TGTGCCAGCAGTGAAGCGGGCGGGAGGTGGGAGCAGTACTTC.

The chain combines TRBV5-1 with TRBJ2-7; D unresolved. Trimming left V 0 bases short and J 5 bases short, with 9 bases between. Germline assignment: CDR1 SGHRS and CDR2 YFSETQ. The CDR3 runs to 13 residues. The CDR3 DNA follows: TGCGCCAGCAGCTTGGACAGTCAGGACGAGCAGTACTTC. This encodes CASSLDSQDEQYF.

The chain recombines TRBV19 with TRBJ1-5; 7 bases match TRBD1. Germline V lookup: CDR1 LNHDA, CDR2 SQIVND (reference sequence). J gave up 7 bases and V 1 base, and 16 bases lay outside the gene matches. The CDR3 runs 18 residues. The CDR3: CASSIGAPGRGRRQPQHF. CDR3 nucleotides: TGTGCCAGTAGTATAGGGGCCCCTGGGAGGGGGCGGCGGCAGCCCCAGCATTTT.

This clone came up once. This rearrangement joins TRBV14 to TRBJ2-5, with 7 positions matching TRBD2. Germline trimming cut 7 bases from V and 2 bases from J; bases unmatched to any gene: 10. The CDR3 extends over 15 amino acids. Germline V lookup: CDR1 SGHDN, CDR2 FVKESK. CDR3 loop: CASTPSGGPQETQYF. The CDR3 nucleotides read TGTGCCAGCACCCCGTCGGGGGGTCCTCAAGAGACCCAGTACTTC.

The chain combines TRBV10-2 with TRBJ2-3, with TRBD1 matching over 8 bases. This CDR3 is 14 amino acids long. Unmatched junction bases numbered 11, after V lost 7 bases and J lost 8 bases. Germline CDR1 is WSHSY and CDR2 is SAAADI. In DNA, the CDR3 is TGCGCCAGCACCAACCAGGGGGCCTCGGGTACGCAGTATTTT. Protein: CASTNQGASGTQYF.

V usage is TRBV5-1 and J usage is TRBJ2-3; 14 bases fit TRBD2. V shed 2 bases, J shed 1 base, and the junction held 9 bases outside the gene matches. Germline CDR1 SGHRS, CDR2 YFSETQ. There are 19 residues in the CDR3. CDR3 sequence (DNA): TGCGCCAGCAGCTTCACCGGGACTAGCGGGAGCGGGGGCACAGATACGCAGTATTTT. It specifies CASSFTGTSGSGGTDTQYF.

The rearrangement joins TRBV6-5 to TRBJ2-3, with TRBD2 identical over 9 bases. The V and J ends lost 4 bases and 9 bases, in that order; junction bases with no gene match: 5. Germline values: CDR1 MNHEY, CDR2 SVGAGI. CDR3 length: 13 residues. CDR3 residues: CASSSAGGRTQYF. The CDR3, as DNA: TGTGCCAGCAGTTCTGCGGGAGGGCGGACGCAGTATTTT.

The CDR3 DNA sequence: TGTGCCATCAGTGAGTCCCCCAGAGATCCAGGTACTGAAGCTTTCTTT. It encodes CAISESPRDPGTEAFF. The V and J genes are TRBV10-3 and TRBJ1-1; D gene uncertain. This CDR3 region has 16 residues. Germline loops: CDR1 ENHRY, CDR2 SYGVKD. Deletions cut 0 bases from V and 5 bases from J, with 16 bases between.

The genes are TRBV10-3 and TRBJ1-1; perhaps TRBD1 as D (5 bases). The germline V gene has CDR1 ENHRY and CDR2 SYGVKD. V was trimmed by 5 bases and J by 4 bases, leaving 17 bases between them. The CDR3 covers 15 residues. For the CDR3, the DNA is TGTGCCATCAGTTCGACTGACAGTATAGGCACTGAAGCTTTCTTT. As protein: CAISSTDSIGTEAFF.